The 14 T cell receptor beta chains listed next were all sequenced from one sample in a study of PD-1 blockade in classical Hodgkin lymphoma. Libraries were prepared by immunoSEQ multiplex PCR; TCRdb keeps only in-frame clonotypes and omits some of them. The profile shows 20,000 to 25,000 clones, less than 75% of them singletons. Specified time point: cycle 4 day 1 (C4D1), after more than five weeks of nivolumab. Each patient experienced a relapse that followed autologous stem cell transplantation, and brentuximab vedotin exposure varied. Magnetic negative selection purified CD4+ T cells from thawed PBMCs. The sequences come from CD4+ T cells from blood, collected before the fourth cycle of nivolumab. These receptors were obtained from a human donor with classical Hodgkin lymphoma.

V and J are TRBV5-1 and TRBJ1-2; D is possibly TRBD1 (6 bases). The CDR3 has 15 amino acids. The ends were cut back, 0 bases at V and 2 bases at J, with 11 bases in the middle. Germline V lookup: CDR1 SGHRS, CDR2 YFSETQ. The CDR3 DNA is TGCGCCAGCAGCTTGGTTGGGGGCGCAAACTATGGCTACACCTTC. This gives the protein CASSLVGGANYGYTF.

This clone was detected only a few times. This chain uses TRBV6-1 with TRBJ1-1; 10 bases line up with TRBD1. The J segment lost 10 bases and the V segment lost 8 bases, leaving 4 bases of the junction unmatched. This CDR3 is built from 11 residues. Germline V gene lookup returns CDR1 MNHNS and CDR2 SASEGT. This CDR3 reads CASGQGVGAFF. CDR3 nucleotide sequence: TGTGCCAGCGGACAGGGGGTGGGAGCTTTCTTT.

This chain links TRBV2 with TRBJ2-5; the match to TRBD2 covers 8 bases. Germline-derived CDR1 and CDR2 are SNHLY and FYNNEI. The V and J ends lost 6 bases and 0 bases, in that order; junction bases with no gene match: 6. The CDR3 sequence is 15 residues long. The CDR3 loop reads CASSGGVGYQETQYF. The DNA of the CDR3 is TGTGCCAGCAGCGGGGGGGTTGGATACCAAGAGACCCAGTACTTC. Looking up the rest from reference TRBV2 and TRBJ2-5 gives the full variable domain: EPEVTQTPSHQVTQMGQEVILRCVPISNHLYFYWYRQILGQKVEFLVSFYNNEISEKSEIFDDQFSVERPDGSNFTLKIRSTKLEDSAMYFCASSGGVGYQETQYFGPGTRLLVL.

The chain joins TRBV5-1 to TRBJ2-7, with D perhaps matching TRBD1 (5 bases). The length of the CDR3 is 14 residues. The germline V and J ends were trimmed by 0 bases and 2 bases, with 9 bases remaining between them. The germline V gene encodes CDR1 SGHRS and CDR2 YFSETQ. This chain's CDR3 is CASSLAAGTYEQYF. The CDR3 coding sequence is TGCGCCAGCAGCTTGGCCGCAGGGACCTACGAGCAGTACTTC.

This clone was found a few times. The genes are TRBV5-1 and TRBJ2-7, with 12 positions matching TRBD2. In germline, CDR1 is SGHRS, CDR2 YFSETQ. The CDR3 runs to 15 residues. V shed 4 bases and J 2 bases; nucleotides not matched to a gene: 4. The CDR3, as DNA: TGCGCCAGCAGCACCGGACTAGCGGGGACCTACGAGCAGTACTTC. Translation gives CASSTGLAGTYEQYF.

CDR3 sequence: CASSRQGRETQYF. DNA of the CDR3: TGTGCCAGCAGCCGACAGGGTAGAGAGACCCAGTACTTC. This chain joins TRBV7-9 and TRBJ2-5, with 7 bases that match TRBD1. J gave up 4 bases and V 5 bases, and 4 bases lay outside the gene matches. This CDR3 region has 13 residues. Germline V lookup: CDR1 SEHNR, CDR2 FQNEAQ (reference sequence).

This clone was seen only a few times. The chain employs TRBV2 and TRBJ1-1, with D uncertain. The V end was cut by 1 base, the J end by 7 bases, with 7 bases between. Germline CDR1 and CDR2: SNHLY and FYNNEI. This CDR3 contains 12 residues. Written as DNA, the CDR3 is TGTGCCAGCAGTGAAGGGGCCGGTGAAGCTTTCTTT. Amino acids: CASSEGAGEAFF.

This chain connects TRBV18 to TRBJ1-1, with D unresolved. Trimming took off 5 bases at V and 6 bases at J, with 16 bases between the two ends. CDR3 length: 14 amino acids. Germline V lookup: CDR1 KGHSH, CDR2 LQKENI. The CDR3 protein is CASSYWNVRAEAFF. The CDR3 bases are TGTGCCAGCTCATACTGGAATGTAAGGGCTGAAGCTTTCTTT.

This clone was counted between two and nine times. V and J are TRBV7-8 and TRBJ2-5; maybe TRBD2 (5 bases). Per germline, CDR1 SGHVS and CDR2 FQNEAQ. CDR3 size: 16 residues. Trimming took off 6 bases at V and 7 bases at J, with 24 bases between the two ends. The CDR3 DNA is TGTGCCAGCAGTCGCCAGAGGCCGGGATGGAAAGTGACCCAGTACTTC. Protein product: CASSRQRPGWKVTQYF.

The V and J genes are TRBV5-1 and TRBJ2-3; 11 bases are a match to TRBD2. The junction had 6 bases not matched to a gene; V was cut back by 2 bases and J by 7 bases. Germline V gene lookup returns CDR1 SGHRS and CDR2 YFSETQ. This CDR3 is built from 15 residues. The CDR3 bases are TGCGCCAGCAGCTTTAGCGGGGGGGCCCTTAATACGCAGTATTTT. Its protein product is CASSFSGGALNTQYF.

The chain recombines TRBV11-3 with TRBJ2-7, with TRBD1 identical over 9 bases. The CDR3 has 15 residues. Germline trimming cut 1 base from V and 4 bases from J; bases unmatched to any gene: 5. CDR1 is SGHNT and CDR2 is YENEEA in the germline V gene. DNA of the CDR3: TGTGCCAGCAGCTTAGGGACAGGGGAAGGATACGAGCAGTACTTC. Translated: CASSLGTGEGYEQYF.

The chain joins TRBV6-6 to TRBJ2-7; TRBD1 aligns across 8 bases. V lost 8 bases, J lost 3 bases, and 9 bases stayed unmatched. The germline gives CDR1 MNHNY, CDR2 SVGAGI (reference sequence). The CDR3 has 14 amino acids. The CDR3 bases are TGTGCCAGCGGAACCGGAGACAGGGGCTACGAGCAGTACTTC. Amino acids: CASGTGDRGYEQYF.

The chain's CDR3 is CASSPWGPQETQYF. The CDR3 nucleotides read TGTGCCAGCAGTCCGTGGGGGCCCCAAGAGACCCAGTACTTC. V and J are TRBV6-5 and TRBJ2-5; D is perhaps TRBD1 (6 bases). The ends were cut back, 5 bases at V and 1 base at J, with 11 bases in the middle. Germline CDR1 and CDR2: MNHEY and SVGAGI. This CDR3 contains 14 residues.

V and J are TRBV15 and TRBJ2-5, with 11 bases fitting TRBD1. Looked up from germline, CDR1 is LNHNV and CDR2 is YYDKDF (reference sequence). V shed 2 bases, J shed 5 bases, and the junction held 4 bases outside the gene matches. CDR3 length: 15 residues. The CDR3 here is CATSRRTGGGETQYF. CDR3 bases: TGTGCCACCAGCAGAAGGACAGGGGGCGGTGAGACCCAGTACTTC. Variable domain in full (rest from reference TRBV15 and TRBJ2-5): DAMVIQNPRYQVTQFGKPVTLSCSQTLNHNVMYWYQQKSSQAPKLLFHYYDKDFNNEADTPDNFQSRRPNTSFCFLDIRSPGLGDTAMYLCATSRRTGGGETQYFGPGTRLLVL.